The 18 T cell receptor beta chains below come from one sample, sequenced in a study of blood T cell repertoires in COVID-19. Assay used: immunoSEQ multiplex PCR; TCRdb lists only in-frame clones, some missing. The sample holds under 400,000 clones, 85% to 90% seen once. Sequencing was performed on PBMCs or T cells enriched from blood (not recorded which). The receptors were gathered from a woman aged 25 to 45 who had been exposed to COVID-19.

V is TRBV11-2 and J is TRBJ2-2; possibly TRBD2 for D (5 bases). Germline CDR1 SGHAT, CDR2 FQNNGV. This CDR3 has 17 amino acids. V shed 0 bases and J shed 1 base, with 12 bases lying between them. CDR3 region: CASSLDRGRQNTGELFF. The CDR3 region has the DNA TGTGCCAGCAGCTTAGATCGAGGGAGACAGAACACCGGGGAGCTGTTTTTT.

This chain links TRBV28 with TRBJ1-5, with TRBD1 matching over 8 bases. CDR3 length equals 14 residues. Germline V lookup: CDR1 MDHEN, CDR2 SYDVKM. Germline trimming cut 3 bases from V and 6 bases from J; bases unmatched to any gene: 4. The CDR3 nucleotides read TGTGCCAGCAGTTTGGACAGGGCAGGTCAGCCCCAGCATTTT. It is translated as CASSLDRAGQPQHF.

V is TRBV7-8 and J is TRBJ2-3; 12 nucleotides align to TRBD2. The CDR3 extends over 20 amino acids. The V gene end was trimmed by 1 base and the J gene end by 3 bases; junction bases not matched to a gene: 14. From germline, CDR1 is SGHVS and CDR2 FQNEAQ. CDR3 in DNA: TGTGCCAGCAGCTTAGGGGCCCCTAGCGGGAGGGCCTTCAGAACAGATACGCAGTATTTT. Translation: CASSLGAPSGRAFRTDTQYF. Drawing the rest from reference TRBV7-8 and TRBJ2-3, the complete variable domain is GAGVSQSPRYKVAKRGQDVALRCDPISGHVSLFWYQQALGQGPEFLTYFQNEAQLDKSGLPSDRFFAERPEGSVSTLKIQRTQQEDSAVYLCASSLGAPSGRAFRTDTQYFGPGTRLTVL.

The chain employs TRBV19 and TRBJ1-5; 8 positions agree with TRBD1. The germline CDR1 and CDR2 sequences are LNHDA and SQIVND (reference sequence). The CDR3 consists of 15 residues. V lost 7 bases and J lost 0; bases outside the gene matches: 5. The CDR3 nucleotides read TGTGCCAGTACTGTGACAGGGGATAGCAATCAGCCCCAGCATTTT. Its translation: CASTVTGDSNQPQHF.

CDR3 nucleotide sequence: TGTGCCAGCAGCTTCGGACAGGGCGAGAACACTGAAGCTTTCTTT. It is translated as CASSFGQGENTEAFF. The chain is built from TRBV7-9 and TRBJ1-1, with 8 bases that match TRBD1. Trimming removed 3 bases from V and 1 base from J; junction bases left unmatched: 4. The V gene's germline CDR1 is SEHNR and CDR2 FQNEAQ (reference sequence). The CDR3 is 15 residues long.

This sequence joins TRBV11-3 and TRBJ2-7; D is possibly TRBD2 (5 bases). Trimming shortened V by 1 base and J by 4 bases, and 11 bases separated the two germline ends. The CDR3 runs 14 residues. CDR1 and CDR2 (germline): SGHNT, YENEEA. The CDR3 DNA is TGTGCCAGCAGCTTAGGTGACGGGATATACGAGCAGTACTTC. Translated, it gives CASSLGDGIYEQYF.

This clone has a handful of counts. The rearrangement uses TRBV10-2 and TRBJ1-2, with 7 positions matching TRBD1. V was clipped by 10 bases and J by 4 bases; unmatched bases: 12. Germline assignment: CDR1 WSHSY and CDR2 SAAADI. The CDR3 length is 14 residues. The CDR3: CAIKGQRAGYGYTF. The CDR3 DNA sequence: TGCGCCATCAAGGGACAGAGGGCGGGCTATGGCTACACCTTC.

The chain employs TRBV5-1 and TRBJ1-5, with TRBD1 matching 7 bases. Germline loops: CDR1 SGHRS, CDR2 YFSETQ. The V and J ends lost 3 bases and 2 bases, in that order; junction bases with no gene match: 2. The CDR3 sequence is 14 residues long. The CDR3 spells CASSSGQGNQPQHF. CDR3 DNA sequence: TGCGCCAGCAGCTCCGGACAGGGCAATCAGCCCCAGCATTTT.

The chain links TRBV19 to TRBJ2-3; 15 bases map to TRBD2. The CDR3 has 20 residues. Germline V gene lookup returns CDR1 LNHDA and CDR2 SQIVND (reference sequence). The junction had 13 bases not matched to a gene; V was cut back by 4 bases and J by 2 bases. The chain's CDR3 is CASSTSGLAGGALTTDTQYF. CDR3 coding DNA: TGTGCCAGTAGTACCTCGGGACTAGCGGGAGGAGCCCTTACCACAGATACGCAGTATTTT.

This chain joins TRBV5-1 and TRBJ2-7; 7 bases are a match to TRBD2. This CDR3 is built from 14 residues. Germline CDR1 SGHRS, CDR2 YFSETQ. After removal of 2 bases from V and 9 bases from J, the junction contained 11 bases not matched to a gene. CDR3 residues: CASSFKTSSTLQYF. The CDR3 DNA reads TGCGCCAGCAGCTTCAAGACTAGCTCGACCCTGCAGTACTTC.

The CDR3 DNA reads TGCAGTGCTAGTCCCAGCTCTGGAAACACCATATATTTT. The encoded protein is CSASPSSGNTIYF. The chain recombines TRBV20-1 with TRBJ1-3, with D unresolved. The CDR3 length is 13 residues. V was clipped by 3 bases and J by 0 bases, with 6 bases between them. Germline values: CDR1 DFQATT, CDR2 SNEGSKA (reference sequence).

This chain uses TRBV19 with TRBJ2-7; D gene unclear. V lost 3 bases to trimming and J lost 0 bases, with 18 bases between them. This CDR3 comprises 17 residues. Germline values: CDR1 LNHDA, CDR2 SQIVND (reference sequence). In DNA, the CDR3 is TGTGCCAGTAGTATTCTCTCCCTCCGTTCGAGCTCCTACGAGCAGTACTTC. It encodes CASSILSLRSSSYEQYF.

The chain joins TRBV28 to TRBJ1-4, with 7 bases lining up with TRBD1. The CDR3 is made up of 15 amino acids. J lost 10 bases, V lost 3 bases, and 11 bases had no gene match. Germline CDR1 is MDHEN and CDR2 is SYDVKM. The CDR3 reads CASSFRAGGLVKLFF. The DNA for the CDR3 is TGTGCCAGCAGTTTTCGGGCAGGGGGGCTGGTAAAACTGTTTTTT.

The chain links TRBV7-2 to TRBJ2-7, with TRBD1 as a possible D gene (6 bases). The V gene's germline CDR1 is SGHTA and CDR2 FQGNSA. Deletions cut 5 bases from V and 7 bases from J, with 21 bases between. The CDR3 is 15 amino acids. The CDR3 loop reads CASSQRARGSGEQYF. CDR3 bases: TGTGCCAGCAGCCAAAGGGCCAGGGGTTCAGGTGAGCAGTACTTC.

This clone has more than one count but fewer than ten. The V and J genes are TRBV19 and TRBJ1-1, with 7 bases fitting TRBD1. Germline assignment: CDR1 LNHDA and CDR2 SQIVND (reference sequence). The CDR3 totals 14 residues. Trimming took 7 bases from V and 7 from J; bases not matched to a gene: 12. For the CDR3, the DNA is TGTGCCAGTATCCCGGACAGGACTACAAGTGAAGCTTTCTTT. It encodes CASIPDRTTSEAFF.

The chain links TRBV10-2 to TRBJ2-7, with D maybe TRBD2 (5 bases). The germline gives CDR1 WSHSY, CDR2 SAAADI. Trimming removed 8 bases from V and 1 base from J, with 18 bases in between. This CDR3 comprises 15 residues. The CDR3 region is CASWGVDSLSYEQYF. DNA of the CDR3: TGCGCCAGCTGGGGTGTGGACTCTTTGTCCTACGAGCAGTACTTC.

The rearrangement links TRBV15 to TRBJ2-5, with 8 nucleotides matching TRBD2. This CDR3 has 13 amino acids. V was pared by 1 base and J by 5 bases, with 0 bases of the junction left unmatched. CDR1 LNHNV and CDR2 YYDKDF come from the germline V gene (reference sequence). The CDR3: CATSRGGGETQYF. Here the CDR3 DNA reads TGTGCCACCAGCAGAGGCGGGGGGGAGACCCAGTACTTC. Based on the CDR3 plus reference TRBV15 and TRBJ2-5, the full variable domain is DAMVIQNPRYQVTQFGKPVTLSCSQTLNHNVMYWYQQKSSQAPKLLFHYYDKDFNNEADTPDNFQSRRPNTSFCFLDIRSPGLGDTAMYLCATSRGGGETQYFGPGTRLLVL.

V gene TRBV20-1 combines with J gene TRBJ1-1; TRBD1 is a possible D gene (5 bases). CDR3 length equals 13 residues. The germline V and J ends were trimmed by 3 bases and 7 bases, with 15 bases remaining between them. Germline V gene data show CDR1 as DFQATT and CDR2 as SNEGSKA (reference sequence). The chain's CDR3 is CSASLGIGDEAFF. The CDR3 DNA sequence: TGCAGTGCTAGTTTAGGGATAGGGGATGAAGCTTTCTTT.